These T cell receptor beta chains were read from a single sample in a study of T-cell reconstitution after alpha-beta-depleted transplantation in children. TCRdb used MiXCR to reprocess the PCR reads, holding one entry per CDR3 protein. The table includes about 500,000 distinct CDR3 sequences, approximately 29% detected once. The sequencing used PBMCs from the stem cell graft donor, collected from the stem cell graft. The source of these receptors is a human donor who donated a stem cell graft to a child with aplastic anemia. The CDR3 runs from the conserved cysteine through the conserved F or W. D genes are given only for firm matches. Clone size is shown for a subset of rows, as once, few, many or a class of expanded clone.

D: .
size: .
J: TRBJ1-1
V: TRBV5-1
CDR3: CASSLRGPNTEAFF
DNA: TGCGCCAGCAGTCTTCGGGGCCCGAACACTGAAGCTTTCTTT

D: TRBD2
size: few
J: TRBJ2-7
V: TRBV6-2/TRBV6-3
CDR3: CASSLPFLAGRDEQYF
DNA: TGTGCCAGCAGTTTGCCCTTTCTAGCGGGACGCGACGAGCAGTACTTC

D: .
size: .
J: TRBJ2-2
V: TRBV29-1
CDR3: CSVDYGNTGELFF
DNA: TGCAGCGTTGATTACGGGAACACCGGGGAGCTGTTTTTT

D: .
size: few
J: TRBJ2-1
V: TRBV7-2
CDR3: CASSLGGGLVGF
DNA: TGTGCCAGCAGCTTAGGGGGTGGGCTGGTCGGCTTC

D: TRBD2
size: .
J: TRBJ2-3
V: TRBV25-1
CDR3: CASSESGGADTQYF
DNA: TGTGCCAGCAGTGAGTCCGGGGGGGCAGATACGCAGTATTTT

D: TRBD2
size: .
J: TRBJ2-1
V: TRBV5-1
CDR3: CASSASSGANNEQFF
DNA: TGCGCCAGCAGCGCCTCTAGCGGAGCAAACAATGAGCAGTTCTTC

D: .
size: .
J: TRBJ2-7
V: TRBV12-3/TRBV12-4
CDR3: CASSTRGSEQYF
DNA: TGTGCCAGCAGCACGAGAGGGTCCGAGCAGTACTTC

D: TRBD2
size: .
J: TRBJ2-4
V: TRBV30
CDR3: CAWSTSGAKNIQYF
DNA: TGTGCCTGGAGTACTAGCGGAGCCAAAAACATTCAGTACTTC

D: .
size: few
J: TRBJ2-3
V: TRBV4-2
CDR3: CASSQRLGGIQGKDTQYF
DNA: TGTGCCAGCAGCCAACGCCTCGGGGGGATACAGGGTAAAGATACGCAGTATTTT

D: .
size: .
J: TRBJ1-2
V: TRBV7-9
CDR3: CASSYRQANYGYTF
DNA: TGTGCCAGCAGCTACAGACAGGCTAACTATGGCTACACCTTC

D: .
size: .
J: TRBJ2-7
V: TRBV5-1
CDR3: CASSLEDGSPYEQYF
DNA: TGCGCCAGCAGCTTGGAGGATGGATCCCCCTACGAGCAGTACTTC

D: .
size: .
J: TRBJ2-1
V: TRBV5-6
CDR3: CASSSGGASYNEQFF
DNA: TGTGCCAGCAGCTCGGGTGGAGCAAGCTACAATGAGCAGTTCTTC

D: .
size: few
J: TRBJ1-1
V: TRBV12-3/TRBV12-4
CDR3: CASSARENTEAFF
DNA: TGTGCCAGCAGTGCCCGGGAGAACACTGAAGCTTTCTTT

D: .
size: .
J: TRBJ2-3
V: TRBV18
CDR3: CASSPPERADTQYF
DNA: TGTGCCAGCTCACCACCTGAAAGGGCAGATACGCAGTATTTT

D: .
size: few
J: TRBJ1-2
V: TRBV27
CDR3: CASTKSLGGSYGYTF
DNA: TGTGCCAGCACCAAATCTCTGGGTGGGTCCTATGGCTACACCTTC

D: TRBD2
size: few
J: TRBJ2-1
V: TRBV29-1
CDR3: CSGSSGSTPNEQFF
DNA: TGCAGCGGATCTAGCGGGAGCACCCCCAATGAGCAGTTCTTC

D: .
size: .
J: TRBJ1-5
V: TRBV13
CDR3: CASSFGSDRQPQHF
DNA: TGTGCCAGCAGCTTTGGATCCGACAGGCAGCCCCAGCATTTT

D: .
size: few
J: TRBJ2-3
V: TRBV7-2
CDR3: CASSLGVAGTDTQYF
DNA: TGTGCCAGCAGCTTAGGGGTGGCAGGGACAGATACGCAGTATTTT

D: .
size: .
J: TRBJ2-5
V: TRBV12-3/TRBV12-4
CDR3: CASSPGAPETQYF
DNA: TGTGCCAGCAGTCCAGGGGCCCCAGAGACCCAGTACTTC

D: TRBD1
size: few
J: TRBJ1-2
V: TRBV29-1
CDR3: CSVTPGQGVEGYTF
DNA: TGCAGCGTGACTCCGGGACAGGGGGTGGAGGGCTACACCTTC

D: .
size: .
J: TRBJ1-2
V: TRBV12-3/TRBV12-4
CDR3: CASSGQPGPQGYTF
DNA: TGTGCCAGCAGCGGCCAACCGGGCCCTCAAGGCTACACCTTC

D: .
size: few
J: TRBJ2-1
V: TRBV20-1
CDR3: CSARAPSEQFF
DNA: TGCAGTGCTAGAGCCCCCTCTGAGCAGTTCTTC

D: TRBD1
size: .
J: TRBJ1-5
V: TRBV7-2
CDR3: CASSPTPGGGQPQHF
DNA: TGTGCCAGCAGCCCAACCCCAGGGGGAGGTCAGCCCCAGCATTTT

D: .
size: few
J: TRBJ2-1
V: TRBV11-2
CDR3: CASSTGTPGRGEQFF
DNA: TGTGCCAGCAGCACGGGGACGCCGGGTAGGGGTGAGCAGTTCTTC

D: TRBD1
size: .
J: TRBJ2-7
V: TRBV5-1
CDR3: CASSFSARGTGEEQYF
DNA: TGCGCCAGCAGCTTCTCAGCTAGGGGGACAGGGGAGGAGCAGTACTTC

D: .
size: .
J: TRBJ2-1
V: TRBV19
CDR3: CASSRPIGQVGGDEQFF
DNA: TGTGCCAGTAGTAGACCGATAGGACAGGTGGGAGGCGATGAGCAGTTCTTC

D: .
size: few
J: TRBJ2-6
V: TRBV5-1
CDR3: CASRKESSGANVLTF
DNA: TGCGCCAGCCGAAAGGAGAGCTCTGGGGCCAACGTCCTGACTTTC

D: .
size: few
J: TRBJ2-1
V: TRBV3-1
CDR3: CASSQEGGLHQLF
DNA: TGTGCCAGCAGCCAAGAGGGGGGACTCCACCAACTCTTC

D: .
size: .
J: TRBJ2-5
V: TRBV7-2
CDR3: CASSLGAKETQYF
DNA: TGTGCCAGCAGCTTAGGAGCGAAAGAGACCCAGTACTTC

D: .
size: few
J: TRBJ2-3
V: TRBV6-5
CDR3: CASSYTPGHPNYF
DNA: TGTGCCAGCAGTTACACCCCGGGACACCCAAATTATTTT

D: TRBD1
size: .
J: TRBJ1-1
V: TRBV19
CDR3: CASRSWAPGQENTEAFF
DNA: TGTGCCAGTCGTTCTTGGGCGCCGGGACAGGAGAACACTGAAGCTTTCTTT

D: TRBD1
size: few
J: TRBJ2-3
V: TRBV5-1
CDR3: CASSLRQGGSDTQYF
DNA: TGCGCCAGCAGCCTCAGACAGGGTGGTTCAGATACGCAGTATTTT

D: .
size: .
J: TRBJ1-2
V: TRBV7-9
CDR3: CANTRVPARGYTF
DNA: TGTGCCAACACCCGAGTGCCCGCTAGAGGCTACACCTTC

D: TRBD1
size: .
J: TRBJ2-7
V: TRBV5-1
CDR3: CASTLNAGGSYEQYF
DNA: TGCGCCAGCACACTCAACGCAGGGGGCTCCTACGAGCAGTACTTC

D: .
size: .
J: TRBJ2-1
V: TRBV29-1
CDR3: CSVKPGQTYNEQFF
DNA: TGCAGCGTTAAACCGGGACAAACCTACAATGAGCAGTTCTTC

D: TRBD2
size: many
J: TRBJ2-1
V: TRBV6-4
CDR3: CASSDGGGSSYNEQFF
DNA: TGTGCCAGCAGTGACGGCGGGGGTAGCTCCTACAATGAGCAGTTCTTC

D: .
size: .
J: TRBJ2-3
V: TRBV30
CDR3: CGYRVDTQYF
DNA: TGTGGCTACAGGGTAGATACGCAGTATTTT

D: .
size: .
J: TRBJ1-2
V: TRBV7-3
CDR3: CASSPSHGKSNYGYTF
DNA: TGTGCCAGCAGTCCAAGTCACGGGAAGAGTAACTATGGCTACACCTTC

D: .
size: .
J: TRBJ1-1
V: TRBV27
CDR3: CASSFQGPLNTEAFF
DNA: TGTGCCAGCAGTTTTCAGGGCCCCTTGAACACTGAAGCTTTCTTT

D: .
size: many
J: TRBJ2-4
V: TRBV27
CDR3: CASSSQGVNIQYF
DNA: TGTGCCAGCAGTTCCCAGGGTGTAAACATTCAGTACTTC

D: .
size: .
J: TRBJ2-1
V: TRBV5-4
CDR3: CASSLALGSNEQFF
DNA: TGTGCCAGCAGCTTGGCGTTGGGGAGTAATGAGCAGTTCTTC

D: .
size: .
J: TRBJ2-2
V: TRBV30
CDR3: CAWSVEFAGNTGELFF
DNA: TGTGCCTGGAGTGTAGAGTTTGCGGGCAACACCGGGGAGCTGTTTTTT

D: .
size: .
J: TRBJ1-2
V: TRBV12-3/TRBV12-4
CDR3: CASSLGPNYGYTF
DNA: TGTGCCAGCAGTTTAGGTCCAAACTATGGCTACACCTTC

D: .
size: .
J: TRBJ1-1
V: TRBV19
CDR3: CASSLSGRAFVTRNTEAFF
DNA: TGTGCCAGTAGTCTTTCGGGCAGGGCCTTTGTGACTAGGAACACTGAAGCTTTCTTT

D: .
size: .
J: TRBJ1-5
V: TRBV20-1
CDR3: CCARDFRTVSNQPQHF
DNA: TGCTGTGCTAGAGATTTCCGGACAGTGAGCAATCAGCCCCAGCATTTT

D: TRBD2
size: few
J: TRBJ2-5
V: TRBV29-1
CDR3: CSVGSSGRLRETQYF
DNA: TGCAGCGTTGGCAGTAGCGGGAGGCTCCGGGAGACCCAGTACTTC

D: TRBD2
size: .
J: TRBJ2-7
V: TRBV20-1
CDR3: CSAIPVAGATIYVQYF
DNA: TGCAGTGCTATTCCTGTGGCGGGAGCTACGATTTACGTGCAGTACTTC

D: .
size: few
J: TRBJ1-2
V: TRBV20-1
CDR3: CSAPLGGYGYTF
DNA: TGCAGTGCTCCACTGGGGGGTTATGGCTACACCTTC

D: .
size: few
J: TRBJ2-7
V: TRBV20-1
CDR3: CSARAVDLSDEQYF
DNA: TGCAGTGCTAGAGCCGTTGATCTATCCGACGAGCAGTACTTC